The rows below give T cell receptor beta chains drawn from one sample of a study of shared clonotypes between healthy human individuals. TCRdb keeps only in-frame clones here, not all; method: immunoSEQ multiplex PCR. The sample includes more than 1 million clones, around three quarters seen only once; the top ten take more than 0.45%. The sequencing input was memory CD4+ T cells from PBMCs. Receptors originate from a man younger than 35 in good health. Some clones in this sample may be carry-over from other donors' samples. Both conserved end residues are part of each CDR3. A D gene is named only where the DNA matches it firmly. Clone size, where shown, is once, few, many, or a class for clones that have expanded.

j_call: TRBJ2-7
d_call: TRBD1
clone_size: .
v_call: TRBV5-1
cdr3_nt: TGCGCCAGCAGCCTTACGACAGGGGGAATCTACGAGCAGTACTTC
cdr3_aa: CASSLTTGGIYEQYF

j_call: TRBJ2-1
d_call: .
clone_size: .
v_call: TRBV5-1
cdr3_nt: TGCGCCAGCAGCCCCTCGGGGGTCCGCGGCAATGAGCAGTTCTTC
cdr3_aa: CASSPSGVRGNEQFF

j_call: TRBJ1-4
d_call: .
clone_size: .
v_call: TRBV11-1
cdr3_nt: TGTGCCAGCAGCCCGAGCGCAACTAATGAAAAACTGTTTTTT
cdr3_aa: CASSPSATNEKLFF

j_call: TRBJ1-4
d_call: .
clone_size: .
v_call: TRBV25-1
cdr3_nt: TGTGCCAGCAGTGAATCGGGACATTTAAATGAAAAACTGTTTTTT
cdr3_aa: CASSESGHLNEKLFF

j_call: TRBJ1-1
d_call: .
clone_size: .
v_call: TRBV7-6
cdr3_nt: TGTGCCAGCAGCCTCAGGCGCCAAGGGCCCACTGAAGCTTTCTTT
cdr3_aa: CASSLRRQGPTEAFF

j_call: TRBJ1-1
d_call: .
clone_size: .
v_call: TRBV5-1
cdr3_nt: TGCGCCAGCAGCTTGCTAACAGGGTCGGGCACTGAAGCTTTCTTT
cdr3_aa: CASSLLTGSGTEAFF

j_call: TRBJ2-5
d_call: .
clone_size: .
v_call: TRBV9
cdr3_nt: TGTGCCAGCAGCCCCCAGAGGGGGGCACAAGAGACCCAGTACTTC
cdr3_aa: CASSPQRGAQETQYF

j_call: TRBJ1-2
d_call: TRBD1
clone_size: .
v_call: TRBV7-3
cdr3_nt: TGTGCCAGCAGCTTCACAGGGGGCTCGGGAGGCTACACCTTC
cdr3_aa: CASSFTGGSGGYTF

j_call: TRBJ2-2
d_call: TRBD2
clone_size: many
v_call: TRBV7-8
cdr3_nt: TGTGCCAGCAGCCCTTGGACTAGCGGGATGAACACCGGGGAGCTGTTTTTT
cdr3_aa: CASSPWTSGMNTGELFF

j_call: TRBJ1-5
d_call: .
clone_size: many
v_call: TRBV9
cdr3_nt: TGTGCCAGCAGCTTCGGGACGAATCAGCCCCAGCATTTT
cdr3_aa: CASSFGTNQPQHF

j_call: TRBJ2-1
d_call: TRBD2
clone_size: once
v_call: TRBV5-1
cdr3_nt: TGCGCCAGCAGCCGAGGGACTAAGTTATACTCCTACAATGAGCAGTTCTTC
cdr3_aa: CASSRGTKLYSYNEQFF

j_call: TRBJ2-1
d_call: TRBD1
clone_size: many
v_call: TRBV9
cdr3_nt: TGTGCCAGCAGCGTAGAAGTGACAGGGGGCCGCTATGAGCAGTTCTTC
cdr3_aa: CASSVEVTGGRYEQFF

j_call: TRBJ2-7
d_call: .
clone_size: .
v_call: TRBV7-9
cdr3_nt: TGTGCCAGCAGCCCCCTCCGTGCGGGGGCGGAGGAGCAGTACTTC
cdr3_aa: CASSPLRAGAEEQYF

j_call: TRBJ1-2
d_call: .
clone_size: .
v_call: TRBV5-6
cdr3_nt: TGTGCCAGCAGCCCCACACCGGGGAATCGGTATGGCTACACCTTC
cdr3_aa: CASSPTPGNRYGYTF

j_call: TRBJ2-1
d_call: .
clone_size: .
v_call: TRBV15
cdr3_nt: TGTGCCACCAGCAGAGCAAGGGACAGCTCCCGGGGGGTGCAGTTCTTC
cdr3_aa: CATSRARDSSRGVQFF

j_call: TRBJ1-5
d_call: .
clone_size: .
v_call: TRBV7-2
cdr3_nt: TGTGCCAGCAGCCCACACCTGGGGGGAGGCAATCAGCCCCAGCATTTT
cdr3_aa: CASSPHLGGGNQPQHF

j_call: TRBJ1-5
d_call: .
clone_size: .
v_call: TRBV5-4
cdr3_nt: TGTGCCAGCAGCTACACAGAATATAGCAATCAGCCCCAGCATTTT
cdr3_aa: CASSYTEYSNQPQHF

j_call: TRBJ2-3
d_call: .
clone_size: once
v_call: TRBV18
cdr3_nt: TGTGCCAGCTCCCCTGGGGTCTCAGATACGCAGTATTTT
cdr3_aa: CASSPGVSDTQYF

j_call: TRBJ1-1
d_call: .
clone_size: few
v_call: TRBV11-2
cdr3_nt: TGTGCCAGCAGCCGAAGTCCGGGAGGAGGTACTGAAGCTTTCTTT
cdr3_aa: CASSRSPGGGTEAFF

j_call: TRBJ1-4
d_call: TRBD1
clone_size: .
v_call: TRBV7-2
cdr3_nt: TGTGCCAGCAGCCTCCTAGGGGGCGTTGAAAAACTGTTTTTT
cdr3_aa: CASSLLGGVEKLFF

j_call: TRBJ1-1
d_call: .
clone_size: many
v_call: TRBV9
cdr3_nt: TGTGCCAGCAGCGTAGTTATGGGGCGGACTGAAGCTTTCTTT
cdr3_aa: CASSVVMGRTEAFF

j_call: TRBJ1-2
d_call: .
clone_size: .
v_call: TRBV28
cdr3_nt: TGTGCCAGCAGTTTAGCCCCGGGGGCAGGGAAGTCTGATGGCTACACCTTC
cdr3_aa: CASSLAPGAGKSDGYTF

j_call: TRBJ2-7
d_call: .
clone_size: .
v_call: TRBV27
cdr3_nt: TGTGCCAGCAGTTTATCACAGGGCACCGAGCAGTACTTC
cdr3_aa: CASSLSQGTEQYF

j_call: TRBJ2-1
d_call: .
clone_size: .
v_call: TRBV4-2
cdr3_nt: TGTGCCAGCAGCCAAGATTGGTCGGGTGAGCAGTTCTTC
cdr3_aa: CASSQDWSGEQFF

j_call: TRBJ2-7
d_call: .
clone_size: .
v_call: TRBV18
cdr3_nt: TGTGCCAGCTCACCCTACACAGACTCCTACGAGCAGTACTTC
cdr3_aa: CASSPYTDSYEQYF

j_call: TRBJ2-3
d_call: .
clone_size: .
v_call: TRBV6-6
cdr3_nt: TGTGCCAGCAGACTTTACAGGGAGGGGCTGTATTTT
cdr3_aa: CASRLYREGLYF

j_call: TRBJ1-1
d_call: TRBD1
clone_size: once
v_call: TRBV5-1
cdr3_nt: TGCGCCAGCAGCGCTGACAGGGGTGGCACTGAAGCTTTCTTT
cdr3_aa: CASSADRGGTEAFF